This TCR beta chain was identified in a study of blood T cell repertoires in COVID-19. Study background: Specimens from acute and convalescent COVID-19 originated in the United States, Italy and Spain. T cells, B-cell-depleted T cells, or PBMCs provided the cDNA or gDNA that served as material.

Germline CDR1 reads LGHNA; CDR2 reads YNFKEQ. V shed 6 bases, J shed 2 bases, and the junction held 7 bases outside the gene matches. CDR3 length equals 15 residues. Seattle's enrolled individuals joined amid active infection and were then monitored longitudinally. Per the study methods: Nucleated cell counts were estimated from reference gene primer amplification. Assay used: immunoSEQ multiplex PCR; TCRdb lists only in-frame clones, some missing. D and trimming come from the DNA, and the V and J calls and clone size come from that table. The sample has around 300,000 clones; roughly 90% are singletons.

Sequencing was performed on peripheral blood. The genes are TRBV4-2 and TRBJ2-1; 7 bases align to TRBD2. The sequence was collected from a woman aged 40 to 50 with COVID-19, enrolled during active disease. CDR3 region: CASRKKRGAYNEQFF. In nucleotides, the CDR3 is TGTGCCAGCAGAAAAAAGCGGGGAGCCTACAATGAGCAGTTCTTC.